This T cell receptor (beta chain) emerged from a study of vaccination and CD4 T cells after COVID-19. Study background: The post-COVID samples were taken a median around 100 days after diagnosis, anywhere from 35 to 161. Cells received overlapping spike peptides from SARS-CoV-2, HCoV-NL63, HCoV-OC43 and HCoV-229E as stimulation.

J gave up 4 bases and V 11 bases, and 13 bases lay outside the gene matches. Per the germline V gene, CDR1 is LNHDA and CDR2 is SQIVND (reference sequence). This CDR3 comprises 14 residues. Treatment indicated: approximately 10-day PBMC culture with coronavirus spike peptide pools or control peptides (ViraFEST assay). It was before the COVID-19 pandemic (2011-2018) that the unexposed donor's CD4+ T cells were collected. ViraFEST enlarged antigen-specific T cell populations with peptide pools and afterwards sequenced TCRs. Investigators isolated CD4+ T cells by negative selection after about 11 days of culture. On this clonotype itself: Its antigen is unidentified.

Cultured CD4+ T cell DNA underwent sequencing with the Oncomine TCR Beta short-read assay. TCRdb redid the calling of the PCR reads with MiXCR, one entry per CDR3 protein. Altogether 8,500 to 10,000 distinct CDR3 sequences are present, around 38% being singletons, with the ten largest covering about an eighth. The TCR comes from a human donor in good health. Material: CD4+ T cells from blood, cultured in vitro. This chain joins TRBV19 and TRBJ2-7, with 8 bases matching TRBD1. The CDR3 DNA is TGTGCCGTAAGCCGGGACAGGAGTGGGTACGAGCAGTACTTC. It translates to CAVSRDRSGYEQYF.